The 29 T cell receptor beta chains reported below all come from one sample, sequenced in a study of blood T cell repertoires in COVID-19. TCRdb's copy holds only in-frame clones and misses some; the assay was immunoSEQ multiplex PCR. The profile shows about 130,000 clones, around 81% of them singletons. The material sequenced was peripheral blood. The receptors were gathered from a human donor in a cohort sampled during active COVID-19.

The chain employs TRBV28 and TRBJ1-5, with 8 bases matching TRBD1. The CDR3 is 15 residues long. V shed 6 bases, J shed 5 bases, and the junction held 9 bases outside the gene matches. Germline-derived CDR1 and CDR2 are MDHEN and SYDVKM. The CDR3 coding sequence is TGTGCCAGCAGGGCCCGGACAGGGACTCATCAGCCCCAGCATTTT. Its protein product is CASRARTGTHQPQHF.

The chain employs TRBV5-1 and TRBJ1-1; D gene unclear. The CDR3 has 16 amino acids. V gave up 2 bases and J gave up 0 bases, with 14 bases separating them. Germline V gene lookup returns CDR1 SGHRS and CDR2 YFSETQ. Written as DNA, the CDR3 is TGCGCCAGCAGCTTAGTACGAAGTCAGGTGAACACTGAAGCTTTCTTT. Translation gives CASSLVRSQVNTEAFF.

The genes are TRBV2 and TRBJ2-2, with D hard to call. Between the trimmed V and J ends, which lost 3 bases and 4 bases, there was a span of 9 bases. Per the germline V gene, CDR1 is SNHLY and CDR2 is FYNNEI. The CDR3 has 14 residues. CDR3 DNA sequence: TGTGCCAGCAGTGACCTTATTATCACCGGGGAGCTGTTTTTT. Its protein product is CASSDLIITGELFF.

The rearrangement uses TRBV5-5 and TRBJ1-1; TRBD1 agrees at 7 bases. V lost 2 bases and J lost 0; bases outside the gene matches: 7. The CDR3 spans 16 residues. Germline CDR1 SGHKS, CDR2 YYEKEE (reference sequence). The chain's CDR3 is CASSLGDSIMNTEAFF. The CDR3, as DNA: TGTGCCAGCAGCTTAGGGGACAGTATCATGAACACTGAAGCTTTCTTT. Looking up the rest from reference TRBV5-5 and TRBJ1-1 gives the full variable domain: DAGVTQSPTHLIKTRGQQVTLRCSPISGHKSVSWYQQVLGQGPQFIFQYYEKEERGRGNFPDRFSARQFPNYSSELNVNALLLGDSALYLCASSLGDSIMNTEAFFGQGTRLTVV.

The chain is built from TRBV6-5 and TRBJ2-1; D is possibly TRBD1 (6 bases). Germline values: CDR1 MNHEY, CDR2 SVGAGI. Trimming took 8 bases from V and 4 from J, leaving 15 bases between them. This CDR3 has 14 amino acids. Written as DNA, the CDR3 is TGTGCCAGCCACCGGACAGCGGATTACAATGAGCAGTTCTTC. Translation: CASHRTADYNEQFF.

The J gene is TRBJ1-5, the V gene TRBV6-5, with 9 bases aligning to TRBD1. This CDR3 is 14 amino acids long. Germline CDR1 reads MNHEY; CDR2 reads SVGAGI. After removal of 4 bases from V and 6 bases from J, the junction contained 4 bases not matched to a gene. The CDR3 sequence is CASSSTGGSQPQHF. As DNA, the CDR3 is TGTGCCAGCAGTTCGACAGGGGGTAGTCAGCCCCAGCATTTT.

Comments on this clone: This specimen includes other DNA sequences encoding the same CDR3. This chain connects TRBV19 to TRBJ1-5, with TRBD1 matching over 12 bases. Germline V lookup: CDR1 LNHDA, CDR2 SQIVND (reference sequence). Trimming removed 3 bases from V and 1 base from J; junction bases left unmatched: 4. CDR3 length: 17 amino acids. CDR3 coding DNA: TGTGCCAGTAGTATCGGGACAGGGGGCTTCAGCAATCAGCCCCAGCATTTT. Its protein product is CASSIGTGGFSNQPQHF.

By share, this clone ranks as medium-sized (0.01 to 0.1%). The DNA of the CDR3 is TGTGCCAGCAGCTTTGACGGAGGGGCTGAAGCTTTCTTT. Amino acids: CASSFDGGAEAFF. The chain joins TRBV7-9 to TRBJ1-1, with TRBD1 as a possible D gene (5 bases). The CDR3 sequence is 13 residues long. Germline V CDR1 and CDR2: SEHNR, FQNEAQ (reference sequence). With 3 bases removed from V and 6 bases from J, the gap between germline ends came to 11 bases.

The chain is built from TRBV19 and TRBJ1-3; no clear D. Germline CDR1 reads LNHDA; CDR2 reads SQIVND (reference sequence). The CDR3 loop spans 14 amino acids. Trimming cost V 4 bases and J 1 base, with 8 bases left between them. In DNA form, the CDR3 reads TGTGCCAGTAGTAGCATAGAATCTGGAAACACCATATATTTT. Protein: CASSSIESGNTIYF.

The J gene is TRBJ2-1, the V gene TRBV7-9, with 10 bases fitting TRBD2. Germline CDR1 SEHNR, CDR2 FQNEAQ (reference sequence). This CDR3 has 15 residues. With 6 bases clipped from V and 8 bases from J, the junction kept 10 bases outside the gene matches. CDR3 region: CASSLSSGGSDEQFF. CDR3 DNA: TGTGCCAGCAGTCTGTCTAGCGGGGGATCAGATGAGCAGTTCTTC.

The J gene is TRBJ2-1, the V gene TRBV2; no clear D. Trimming removed 2 bases from V and 6 bases from J, with 8 bases in between. The CDR3 is 13 amino acids. Germline CDR1 reads SNHLY; CDR2 reads FYNNEI. The CDR3 region is CASSERLFNEQFF. The CDR3 nucleotides read TGTGCCAGCAGTGAAAGACTTTTCAATGAGCAGTTCTTC.

The chain is built from TRBV19 and TRBJ2-5; weak D call: TRBD2 (6 bases). Trimming pared 3 bases from V and 0 bases from J, leaving 11 bases between. The CDR3 is made up of 15 amino acids. Looked up from germline, CDR1 is LNHDA and CDR2 is SQIVND (reference sequence). CDR3 nucleotides: TGTGCCAGTAGTATCTCGCCGGGGGACCAAGAGACCCAGTACTTC. Translating gives CASSISPGDQETQYF.

This clone came up once. The rearrangement links TRBV29-1 to TRBJ2-5; 12 bases line up with TRBD2. Germline V gives CDR1 SQVTM, CDR2 ANQGSEA. The CDR3 extends over 15 amino acids. The trim removed 5 bases at V and 5 bases at J, leaving 9 bases unmatched. The CDR3: CSVFLTSGGGETQYF. The CDR3 DNA reads TGCAGCGTTTTCTTGACTAGCGGGGGCGGGGAGACCCAGTACTTC.

This chain joins TRBV12-1 and TRBJ1-4; the table's D gene call, TRBD1, was not cross checked with the DNA. TRBV12-1 is classified as a pseudogene. The CDR3 is 18 residues long. CDR3 in amino acids: CASSFGMGQTSTNEKLFF. For the CDR3, the DNA is TGTGCCAGCAGCTTTGGGATGGGACAGACATCAACTAATGAAAAACTGTTTTTT.

CDR3 residues: CATSRDTLGAPDMNTEAFF. The CDR3 region has the DNA TGTGCCACCAGCAGAGATACCCTGGGGGCTCCCGACATGAACACTGAAGCTTTCTTT. The chain is built from TRBV15 and TRBJ1-1; D perhaps matches TRBD1 (6 bases). Trimming took 0 bases from V and 0 from J, leaving 20 bases between them. The germline CDR1 and CDR2 sequences are LNHNV and YYDKDF (reference sequence). The CDR3 has 19 amino acids.

The chain has TRBV30 and TRBJ2-1, with 9 bases fitting TRBD1. The CDR3 consists of 15 residues. Germline CDR1 reads GTSNPN; CDR2 reads SVGIG (reference sequence). V lost 5 bases and J lost 1; bases outside the gene matches: 6. CDR3 amino acids: CAWGRGQGSYNEQFF. The CDR3, as DNA: TGTGCCTGGGGTAGGGGACAGGGTTCCTACAATGAGCAGTTCTTC.

The chain couples TRBV6-2 or TRBV6-3 to TRBJ1-3; D not certain. Germline V gene lookup returns CDR1 MNHEY and CDR2 SVGEGT. Trimming took 3 bases from V and 4 from J, leaving 4 bases between them. The CDR3 has 12 residues. The CDR3 bases are TGTGCCAGCAGTTATCAGGGAAACACCATATATTTT. Its protein is CASSYQGNTIYF.

This clone was seen a single time. This chain joins TRBV28 and TRBJ1-2; D perhaps matches TRBD1 (6 bases). Germline CDR1 and CDR2: MDHEN and SYDVKM. Deletions cut 4 bases from V and 8 bases from J, with 8 bases between. The CDR3 has 11 residues. The CDR3 region has the DNA TGTGCCAGCAGTTACAGGGAAGGCTACACCTTC. This encodes CASSYREGYTF.

The V call is TRBV4-2, the J call TRBJ1-2; weak D call: TRBD1 (5 bases). Trimming cost V 3 bases and J 5 bases, with 16 bases left between them. Germline CDR1 LGHNA, CDR2 YNFKEQ. This CDR3 spans 15 amino acids. The CDR3 DNA sequence: TGTGCCAGCAGCCAGGGGGGGGAGGTGATTTATGGCTACACCTTC. This encodes CASSQGGEVIYGYTF.

CDR3 sequence (DNA): TGTGCCAGCAGCCATTACCGGGACAGTGACTACGAGCAGTACTTC. Protein sequence: CASSHYRDSDYEQYF. The chain couples TRBV7-8 to TRBJ2-7; 7 nucleotides align to TRBD1. The CDR3 totals 15 residues. Germline CDR1 and CDR2: SGHVS and FQNEAQ. V trimming: 5 bases; J trimming: 3 bases; junction bases outside the gene matches: 10.

This clone was counted a few times. This chain uses TRBV11-3 with TRBJ2-2, with 8 positions matching TRBD1. This CDR3 spans 15 amino acids. V gave up 5 bases and J gave up 1 base; unmatched junction bases: 3. CDR1 and CDR2 from the germline V gene are SGHNT and YENEEA. CDR3 DNA sequence: TGTGCCAGCAGCCCCGGGACAGGGAACACCGGGGAGCTGTTTTTT. Protein: CASSPGTGNTGELFF.

V gene TRBV5-6 combines with J gene TRBJ1-5, with D possibly being TRBD1 (6 bases). The germline V and J ends were trimmed by 2 bases and 3 bases, with 21 bases remaining between them. Germline CDR1 SGHDT, CDR2 YYEEEE. The CDR3 has 18 residues. DNA of the CDR3: TGTGCCAGCAGCTTTTCAGGGGTCGGGAATCTCTTCAATCAGCCCCAGCATTTT. Amino acids: CASSFSGVGNLFNQPQHF.

The J gene is TRBJ2-5, the V gene TRBV21-1; no check of the table's D call, TRBD2, against the DNA was made. TRBV21-1 is annotated as a pseudogene. This CDR3 has 22 amino acids. The CDR3 DNA follows: TGTGCCAGCAGCACTACTAGCGGGGGGGCCGGGCGGCACCCTCGGGAACAAGAGACCCAGTACTTC. Protein: CASSTTSGGAGRHPREQETQYF.

The V call is TRBV12-5, the J call TRBJ1-1; 7 bases fit TRBD1. The J segment lost 8 bases and the V segment lost 6 bases, leaving 9 bases of the junction unmatched. Per the germline V gene, CDR1 is LGHNT and CDR2 is FRNRAP. The CDR3 is made up of 13 amino acids. CDR3 DNA: TGTGCTAGTGGCCTGGGCAGGGGGGCAGAAGCTTTCTTT. It codes for CASGLGRGAEAFF.

The CDR3 sequence is CASSVQGGNSPLHF. CDR3 nucleotides: TGTGCCAGCAGCGTACAAGGGGGCAATTCACCCCTCCACTTT. The genes are TRBV9 and TRBJ1-6; TRBD1 aligns across 7 bases. Germline V gene sequence: CDR1 SGDLS, CDR2 YYNGEE. The CDR3 is made up of 14 amino acids. Unmatched junction bases numbered 2, after V lost 1 base and J lost 7 bases.

The V and J genes are TRBV18 and TRBJ1-2, with 7 nucleotides matching TRBD1. V shed 3 bases, J shed 1 base, and the junction held 5 bases outside the gene matches. The CDR3 consists of 15 residues. Germline V gene sequence: CDR1 KGHSH, CDR2 LQKENI. CDR3 residues: CASSPSGQDNYGYTF. Here the CDR3 DNA reads TGTGCCAGCTCACCTTCCGGACAGGATAACTATGGCTACACCTTC.

The genes are TRBV2 and TRBJ1-2; D is perhaps TRBD1 (6 bases). This CDR3 is 17 amino acids long. Trimming removed 5 bases from V and 2 bases from J, with 21 bases in between. The germline V gene encodes CDR1 SNHLY and CDR2 FYNNEI. The CDR3 nucleotides read TGTGCCAGCAGTAAGGGAGAGGGACACACGACAAACTATGGCTACACCTTC. Encoded protein: CASSKGEGHTTNYGYTF.

This rearrangement joins TRBV6-1 to TRBJ1-1; D gene ambiguous. The CDR3 covers 13 residues. Per the germline V gene, CDR1 is MNHNS and CDR2 is SASEGT. The V and J ends lost 2 bases and 2 bases respectively, with 6 bases between them. CDR3 protein: CASSETVNTEAFF. The CDR3 region has the DNA TGTGCCAGCAGTGAAACGGTTAACACTGAAGCTTTCTTT.

This chain connects TRBV25-1 to TRBJ2-3, with 9 positions matching TRBD1. Germline V gives CDR1 MGHDK, CDR2 SYGVNS. This CDR3 has 12 amino acids. Trimming removed 8 bases from V and 11 bases from J; junction bases left unmatched: 8. The CDR3: CASSAGTGWQYF. The CDR3 bases are TGTGCCAGCTCTGCCGGGACAGGGTGGCAGTATTTT.